Each of the 15 T cell receptor beta chains below was sequenced from the same sample in a study of CD8 T cells in ankylosing spondylitis. One entry per CDR3 protein results from TCRdb running MiXCR on the 5' RACE reads. The sample records about 220,000 distinct CDR3 sequences, roughly 25% being singletons. Sequences were obtained from blood, either unsorted or a sorted T cell fraction (not recorded which). The receptors shown here come from a male donor with ankylosing spondylitis or in good health (not recorded which).

The sample holds many counts of this clonotype. The gene calls are TRBV5-6 and TRBJ2-3; a possible D gene is TRBD2 (6 bases). Germline V CDR1 and CDR2: SGHDT, YYEEEE. V was clipped by 2 bases and J by 3 bases, with 10 bases between them. This CDR3 has 14 residues. CDR3 region: CASSFIAVTDTQYF. The CDR3 bases are TGTGCCAGCAGCTTTATAGCGGTTACAGATACGCAGTATTTT.

This clonotype was recorded many times. V gene TRBV20-1 combines with J gene TRBJ2-7, with 9 bases that match TRBD1. Germline assignment: CDR1 DFQATT and CDR2 SNEGSKA (reference sequence). The CDR3 length is 14 residues. Trimming at V came to 0 bases and at J to 9 bases, leaving 9 bases not matched to a gene. The CDR3 DNA is TGCAGTGCTAGAGATTTGGTTACAGGGGGCGGGCAGTACTTC. Translation: CSARDLVTGGGQYF.

The chain has TRBV10-3 and TRBJ2-7; 9 bases map to TRBD1. The V and J ends lost 2 bases and 1 base, in that order; junction bases with no gene match: 3. CDR1 is ENHRY, CDR2 SYGVKD, per germline. This CDR3 spans 15 amino acids. Written as DNA, the CDR3 is TGTGCCATCAGTGAGACCGGACAGGGGTCCTACGAGCAGTACTTC. Residues: CAISETGQGSYEQYF.

This clonotype was found a few times. V gene TRBV20-1 combines with J gene TRBJ2-7, with no clear D. The germline V and J ends were trimmed by 6 bases and 6 bases, with 12 bases remaining between them. The CDR3 consists of 11 residues. CDR1 is DFQATT and CDR2 is SNEGSKA in the germline V gene (reference sequence). CDR3 amino acids: CSASKKTEQYF. CDR3 DNA sequence: TGCAGTGCCAGCAAAAAGACCGAGCAGTACTTC.

The rearrangement joins TRBV29-1 to TRBJ2-1; D may be TRBD2 (6 bases). The ends were cut back, 4 bases at V and 0 bases at J, with 13 bases in the middle. The length of the CDR3 is 15 residues. Germline V gene sequence: CDR1 SQVTM, CDR2 ANQGSEA. The CDR3 bases are TGCAGCGTTGGATTTGGGGGGAGCTCCTACAATGAGCAGTTCTTC. Its protein product is CSVGFGGSSYNEQFF.

This clonotype was recorded a few times. The CDR3 loop is CASSSGLAGNDEQFF. CDR3 sequence (DNA): TGTGCCAGCAGCTCGGGACTAGCGGGAAACGATGAGCAGTTCTTC. This rearrangement joins TRBV7-2 to TRBJ2-1; 13 bases are a match to TRBD2. V lost 4 bases and J lost 8; bases outside the gene matches: 5. CDR3 size: 15 residues. CDR1 is SGHTA, CDR2 FQGNSA, per germline.

This clonotype was counted many times. V and J are TRBV20-1 and TRBJ2-2; 12 bases map to TRBD2. After removal of 0 bases from V and 3 bases from J, the junction contained 5 bases not matched to a gene. Germline CDR1 DFQATT, CDR2 SNEGSKA (reference sequence). The CDR3 consists of 17 residues. CDR3 in amino acids: CSARDRLAGADTGELFF. For the CDR3, the DNA is TGCAGTGCTAGAGACCGACTAGCGGGAGCCGACACCGGGGAGCTGTTTTTT.

This clonotype was detected many times. The chain links TRBV12-3 or TRBV12-4 to TRBJ2-4; possibly TRBD1 or TRBD2 for D (7 bases each). The ends were cut back, 6 bases at V and 0 bases at J, with 18 bases in the middle. The CDR3 has 17 amino acids. The CDR3 DNA is TGTGCCAGCAGCCTGAGCGGGGACAGTCTAGCCAAAAACATTCAGTACTTC. Translation gives CASSLSGDSLAKNIQYF.

This clonotype was seen only a few times. This chain connects TRBV20-1 to TRBJ1-6; D unresolved. Trimming cost V 6 bases and J 5 bases, with 11 bases left between them. The CDR3 is 13 amino acids. Germline loops: CDR1 DFQATT, CDR2 SNEGSKA (reference sequence). The CDR3 loop is CSASNRNNSPLHF. In DNA form, the CDR3 reads TGCAGTGCCTCGAACAGAAATAATTCACCCCTCCACTTT.

There are many counts of this clonotype. The chain employs TRBV5-1 and TRBJ1-5; D is unclear. The CDR3 totals 13 residues. The germline CDR1 and CDR2 sequences are SGHRS and YFSETQ. Trimming removed 0 bases at V and 0 bases at J, with 1 base between. In DNA form, the CDR3 reads TGCGCCAGCAGCTTGGCTAGCAATCAGCCCCAGCATTTT. The encoded protein is CASSLASNQPQHF.

This clonotype was counted ten times or more. The chain has TRBV29-1 and TRBJ2-6; D remains ambiguous. Germline CDR1 SQVTM, CDR2 ANQGSEA. The CDR3 runs to 14 residues. Trimming pared 3 bases from V and 0 bases from J, leaving 6 bases between. The CDR3 sequence is CSVERFSGANVLTF. In DNA, the CDR3 is TGCAGCGTTGAGCGGTTCTCTGGGGCCAACGTCCTGACTTTC.

The chain links TRBV12-3 or TRBV12-4 to TRBJ2-1; D gene unclear. V lost 2 bases to trimming and J lost 12 bases, with 8 bases between them. The CDR3 spans 11 residues. CDR3 nucleotides: TGTGCCAGCAGTTTAACACCTTGGCAGTTCTTC. This translates into CASSLTPWQFF.

This clonotype was seen repeatedly, ten times or more. The chain combines TRBV6-1 with TRBJ2-1; D not certain. CDR1 is MNHNS, CDR2 SASEGT, per germline. The CDR3 contains 16 residues. Deletions cut 6 bases from V and 5 bases from J, with 20 bases between. The CDR3 nucleotides are TGTGCCAGCAGGCAACTGAGTCAGCGTACAAACAATGAGCAGTTCTTC. It translates to CASRQLSQRTNNEQFF.

This clonotype was seen many times. The rearrangement links TRBV5-5 to TRBJ2-1; D might be TRBD2 (6 bases). Germline lookup yields CDR1 SGHKS and CDR2 YYEKEE (reference sequence). CDR3 length: 15 amino acids. Trimming took off 1 base at V and 7 bases at J, with 15 bases between the two ends. Here the CDR3 DNA reads TGTGCCAGCAGCTTGCTCCCGGGAGTCGGGAATGAGCAGTTCTTC. It translates to CASSLLPGVGNEQFF. The entire variable domain, with the rest obtained from reference TRBV5-5 and TRBJ2-1, is as follows: DAGVTQSPTHLIKTRGQQVTLRCSPISGHKSVSWYQQVLGQGPQFIFQYYEKEERGRGNFPDRFSARQFPNYSSELNVNALLLGDSALYLCASSLLPGVGNEQFFGPGTRLTVL.

The gene calls are TRBV10-3 and TRBJ2-7; D unresolved. CDR1 is ENHRY and CDR2 is SYGVKD in the germline V gene. The CDR3 is 12 residues long. V lost 1 base and J lost 7, with 8 bases in between. Written as DNA, the CDR3 is TGTGCCATCAGTGAGTTGGCGGAAGAGCAGTACTTC. It encodes CAISELAEEQYF.